This is a list of T cell receptor beta chains from one sample in a study of vaccination and CD4 T cells after COVID-19. TCRdb re-called the PCR reads with MiXCR, one entry per CDR3 protein. The sample lists just under 20,000 distinct CDR3 sequences; less than 75% were seen once. Antigens of these TCRs are unknown. What was sequenced was CD4+ T cells from blood, cultured in vitro. The receptor set was obtained from a human donor who had recovered from COVID-19. The CDR3 runs from the conserved cysteine through the conserved F or W. D genes are given only for firm matches. Clone size is shown for a subset of rows, as once, few, many or a class of expanded clone.

CDR3aa,CDR3nt,v_gene,abundance,j_gene,d_gene
CAISESLPGTNIQYF,TGTGCCATCAGTGAGTCGTTGCCAGGGACGAACATTCAGTACTTC,TRBV10-3,-,TRBJ2-4,-
CASSQDRANYGYTF,TGCGCCAGCAGCCAAGACAGGGCTAACTATGGCTACACCTTC,TRBV4-1,-,TRBJ1-2,-
CAWSTGTGYNSPLHF,TGTGCCTGGAGTACCGGGACAGGCTATAATTCACCCCTCCACTTT,TRBV30,-,TRBJ1-6,TRBD1
CASSPIVTSSYNEQFF,TGCGCCAGCAGCCCTATTGTTACGAGCTCCTACAATGAGCAGTTCTTC,TRBV5-1,-,TRBJ2-1,-
CASSLHDLSGTDTQYF,TGTGCCAGCAGCCTGCACGATCTGAGCGGGACAGATACGCAGTATTTT,TRBV7-9,once,TRBJ2-3,-
CAWSVTDTQYF,TGTGCCTGGAGTGTAACAGATACGCAGTATTTT,TRBV30,-,TRBJ2-3,-
CASSLRTAGPYEQYF,TGTGCCAGCAGCCTCCGGACCGCGGGGCCTTACGAGCAGTACTTC,TRBV28,-,TRBJ2-7,-
CASRAQGALSTDTQYF,TGTGCCAGCAGGGCGCAGGGGGCGCTGAGCACAGATACGCAGTATTTT,TRBV2,-,TRBJ2-3,TRBD1
CASSLTGNSYEQYF,TGTGCCAGCAGCTTAACAGGGAACTCGTACGAGCAGTACTTC,TRBV7-2,-,TRBJ2-7,-
CASSPRDGEETQYF,TGCGCCAGCAGCCCCCGGGACGGAGAAGAGACCCAGTACTTC,TRBV5-1,-,TRBJ2-5,-
CASSEAPSGPTEAFF,TGCGCCAGCAGTGAGGCCCCCTCTGGCCCTACTGAAGCTTTCTTT,TRBV10-1,-,TRBJ1-1,-
CASRRTHSGANVLTF,TGTGCCAGTAGGAGGACGCACTCTGGGGCCAACGTCCTGACTTTC,TRBV19,-,TRBJ2-6,-
CASSPDRGAGYTF,TGCGCCAGCAGCCCGGACAGGGGCGCGGGCTACACCTTC,TRBV5-1,-,TRBJ1-2,TRBD1
CSASPTSGSPKFF,TGCAGTGCTAGCCCTACTAGCGGGAGCCCTAAGTTCTTC,TRBV20-1,-,TRBJ2-1,TRBD2
CATSRAGGELYEQYF,TGTGCCACCAGCAGAGCAGGGGGGGAGCTCTACGAGCAGTACTTC,TRBV15,few,TRBJ2-7,-
CASSFLLSGTYEQYF,TGTGCCAGCAGCTTCCTACTTAGCGGGACCTACGAGCAGTACTTC,TRBV7-2,-,TRBJ2-7,TRBD2
CASRGASNQPQHF,TGTGCCAGCAGGGGCGCAAGCAATCAGCCCCAGCATTTT,TRBV28,-,TRBJ1-5,-
CASSSLGTRQETQYF,TGTGCCAGCAGCTCCCTCGGGACAAGACAAGAGACCCAGTACTTC,TRBV7-2,-,TRBJ2-5,-
CASSDSRGARWTEAFF,TGTGCCAGCAGCGACTCTCGGGGGGCGCGATGGACTGAAGCTTTCTTT,TRBV7-3,few,TRBJ1-1,-
CSAGRRGTEAFF,TGCAGTGCAGGGCGGCGGGGAACTGAAGCTTTCTTT,TRBV20-1,-,TRBJ1-1,-
CASSLGLAGGRQETQYF,TGTGCCAGCAGTTTAGGCCTAGCGGGAGGGAGACAAGAGACCCAGTACTTC,TRBV27,-,TRBJ2-5,TRBD2
CASSLGDYSEETQYF,TGTGCCAGTAGTCTAGGGGACTATTCTGAGGAGACCCAGTACTTC,TRBV19,-,TRBJ2-5,TRBD2
CASSVRTERTEAFF,TGTGCCAGCAGTGTTAGGACAGAGAGAACTGAAGCTTTCTTT,TRBV2,-,TRBJ1-1,-
CAITQGGGETQYF,TGTGCCATCACTCAAGGTGGAGGGGAGACCCAGTACTTC,TRBV10-3,-,TRBJ2-5,-
CATSQKHYNEQFF,TGTGCCACCAGTCAAAAACACTACAATGAGCAGTTCTTC,TRBV24-1,-,TRBJ2-1,-
CASSRGGATDTQYF,TGTGCCAGTTCTAGGGGGGGAGCCACAGATACGCAGTATTTT,TRBV6-4,few,TRBJ2-3,-
CASSEAGQGYGYTF,TGTGCCAGCAGTGAAGCTGGACAGGGGTATGGCTACACCTTC,TRBV6-1,few,TRBJ1-2,TRBD1
CASSPQTGEQFF,TGTGCCAGCAGCCCTCAAACGGGGGAGCAGTTCTTC,TRBV4-2,-,TRBJ2-1,-
CASSRAGGRMNSPLHF,TGTGCCAGCAGCCGTGCGGGAGGACGGATGAATTCACCCCTCCACTTT,TRBV7-9,few,TRBJ1-6,-
CASGGGAANEKLFF,TGTGCCAGCGGCGGGGGGGCAGCTAATGAAAAACTGTTTTTT,TRBV7-9,-,TRBJ1-4,-
CASGLGDTDVTGELFF,TGTGCTAGTGGTTTAGGAGACACGGACGTTACCGGGGAGCTGTTTTTT,TRBV12-5,-,TRBJ2-2,-
CASSKAPHREPSYEQYF,TGTGCCAGCAGCAAAGCCCCCCACAGGGAACCATCCTACGAGCAGTACTTC,TRBV21-1,-,TRBJ2-7,-
CASSEPNLAGGPPGELFF,TGTGCCAGCAGTGAGCCCAATCTAGCGGGAGGGCCCCCCGGGGAGCTGTTTTTT,TRBV6-1,-,TRBJ2-2,TRBD2
CSASELLNTEAFF,TGCAGTGCTAGCGAGTTACTGAACACTGAAGCTTTCTTT,TRBV20-1,few,TRBJ1-1,-
CATSSRTGAGETQYF,TGTGCCACCAGCAGCCGGACAGGGGCGGGAGAGACCCAGTACTTC,TRBV15,few,TRBJ2-5,TRBD1
CAISDSTGGRREQYF,TGTGCCATCAGTGATTCTACAGGGGGGAGGCGCGAGCAGTACTTC,TRBV10-3,-,TRBJ2-7,TRBD1
CASSYSGGDNQPQHF,TGTGCCAGCAGTTACTCGGGTGGAGACAATCAGCCCCAGCATTTT,TRBV6-5,-,TRBJ1-5,-
CASSGDWNTEAFF,TGTGCCAGCAGTGGGGACTGGAACACTGAAGCTTTCTTT,TRBV28,-,TRBJ1-1,-
CAGRWVGVDYQPQHF,TGCGCCGGGCGCTGGGTAGGGGTCGATTATCAGCCCCAGCATTTT,TRBV5-1,few,TRBJ1-5,-
CSARRASGASTDTQYF,TGCAGTGCTAGAAGGGCTAGCGGAGCTAGCACAGATACGCAGTATTTT,TRBV20-1,-,TRBJ2-3,TRBD2
CASSRPTSGRTDEQFF,TGCGCCAGCAGCCGCCCGACTAGCGGGAGAACGGATGAGCAGTTCTTC,TRBV4-1,-,TRBJ2-1,TRBD2
CASSYGSGGDQPQHF,TGTGCCAGCAGTTACGGGTCAGGGGGGGATCAGCCCCAGCATTTT,TRBV6-5,few,TRBJ1-5,TRBD1
CASSLGVGSTDTQYF,TGTGCTAGCAGCTTAGGGGTGGGGAGCACAGATACGCAGTATTTT,TRBV7-6,-,TRBJ2-3,-
CSAFPRLADYNEQFF,TGCAGTGCTTTCCCTCGGCTAGCGGACTACAATGAGCAGTTCTTC,TRBV20-1,-,TRBJ2-1,TRBD2
CASRPRLLLGNQPQHF,TGTGCCAGCAGACCCCGCCTCCTGCTGGGTAATCAGCCCCAGCATTTT,TRBV2,medium-sized,TRBJ1-5,-
CATSRAREGRETQYF,TGTGCCACCAGCAGGGCCCGGGAGGGCCGGGAGACCCAGTACTTC,TRBV15,-,TRBJ2-5,TRBD2
CASRTGTGPYEQYF,TGTGCCAGCAGAACCGGGACAGGGCCCTACGAGCAGTACTTC,TRBV12-3/TRBV12-4,-,TRBJ2-7,TRBD1
CASSQDTAPYYGYTF,TGCGCCAGCAGCCAAGATACAGCCCCTTACTATGGCTACACCTTC,TRBV4-1,-,TRBJ1-2,-
CASSRELQNYGYTF,TGTGCCAGCAGCCGAGAGTTACAGAACTATGGCTACACCTTC,TRBV3-1,-,TRBJ1-2,-
CAIMESSGNTIYF,TGTGCCATCATGGAGAGCTCTGGAAACACCATATATTTT,TRBV10-3,-,TRBJ1-3,-
CASSALQGAEQPQHF,TGTGCCAGCAGTGCCTTACAGGGGGCAGAGCAGCCCCAGCATTTT,TRBV27,few,TRBJ1-5,TRBD1
CASSSRTGAGTEAFF,TGCGCCAGCAGCTCCCGAACAGGGGCGGGCACTGAAGCTTTCTTT,TRBV5-1,few,TRBJ1-1,TRBD1
CAISDTTSDEQFF,TGTGCCATCAGTGACACTACGTCCGATGAGCAGTTCTTC,TRBV10-3,-,TRBJ2-1,-
CASSSLTSGIATQYF,TGTGCCAGTAGTAGCTTGACTAGCGGGATAGCGACCCAGTACTTC,TRBV19,-,TRBJ2-5,TRBD2
CASNYGQPNTEAFF,TGTGCCAGTAATTACGGACAGCCGAACACTGAAGCTTTCTTT,TRBV19,few,TRBJ1-1,-